The present entry profiles one TCR beta chain with its context. Antigen specificity is unknown. This record comes from a study of T cell responses to AZD1222 COVID-19 vaccine. Findings and limits, study-wide: Once two AZD1222 doses were given, Spike-specific TCR breadth and depth went up.

CDR3 length equals 15 residues. CDR1 and CDR2 from the germline V gene are SGHVS and FQNEAQ. V trimming: 5 bases; J trimming: 6 bases; junction bases outside the gene matches: 9. Here immunoSEQ multiplex PCR was the method, and the copy in TCRdb shows in-frame clones only, minus some. The table lists some 60,000 clones, approximately 80% of them singletons. The sequence was obtained from an adult who received the AZD1222 COVID-19 vaccine. V gene TRBV7-8 combines with J gene TRBJ2-2; 7 bases agree with TRBD1. This sample comprised peripheral blood, obtained 28 days after the second AZD1222 dose. The CDR3 loop reads CASSTSGTASGELFF. The DNA for the CDR3 is TGTGCCAGCAGCACCAGTGGGACAGCGTCCGGGGAGCTGTTTTTT.